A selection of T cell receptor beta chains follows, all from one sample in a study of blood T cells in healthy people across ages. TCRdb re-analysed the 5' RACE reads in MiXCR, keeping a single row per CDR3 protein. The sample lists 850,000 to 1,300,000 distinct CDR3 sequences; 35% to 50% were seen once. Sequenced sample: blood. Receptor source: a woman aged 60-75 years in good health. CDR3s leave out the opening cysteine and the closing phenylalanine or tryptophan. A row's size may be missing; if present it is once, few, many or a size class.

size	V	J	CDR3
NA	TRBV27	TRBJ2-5	ASSAQGNPDQETQY
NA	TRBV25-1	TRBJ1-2	ASGASGTPYGYT
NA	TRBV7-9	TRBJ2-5	ASRDPGQGEETQY
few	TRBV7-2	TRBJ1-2	ASSLSLAGGFYGYT
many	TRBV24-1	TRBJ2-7	ATSDGLFGTSSDEQY
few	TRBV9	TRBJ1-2	ASSVGRAYGYT
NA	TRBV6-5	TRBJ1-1	ASAFGGENTEAF
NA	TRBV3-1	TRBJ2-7	ASSQAGASSYEQY
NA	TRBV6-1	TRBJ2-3	ASSGGLTRTDTQY
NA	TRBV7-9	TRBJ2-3	ASSLEPGTQY
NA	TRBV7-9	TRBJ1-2	ASSSHGVGGGYGYT
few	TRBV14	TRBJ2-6	ASSRAGQDFLSGANVLT
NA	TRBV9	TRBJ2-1	ASSTPRWEGAYNEQF
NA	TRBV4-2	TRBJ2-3	APPVSTDTQY
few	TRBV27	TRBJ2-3	ASMGGGTSTDTQY
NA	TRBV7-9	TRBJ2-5	ASSLVGRDQETQY
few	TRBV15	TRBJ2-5	ATSRDRIAGGETQY
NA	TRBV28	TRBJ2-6	ASTLGHGRVLANVLT
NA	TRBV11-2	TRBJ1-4	ASSLVRVTNEKLF
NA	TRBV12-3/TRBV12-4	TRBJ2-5	ASSPKDSRCKQY
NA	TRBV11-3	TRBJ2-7	ASSLGVGQGSYEQY
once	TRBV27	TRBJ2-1	ASRPGTSGVNEQF
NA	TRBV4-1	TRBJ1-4	ASSQVGWANEKLF
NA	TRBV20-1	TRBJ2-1	GARSGRAYNERF
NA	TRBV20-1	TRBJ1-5	SAQGGAGNQPQH
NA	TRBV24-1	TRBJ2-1	ATSRGGGISYNEQF
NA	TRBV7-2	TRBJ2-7	ASSPLAASYNEQY
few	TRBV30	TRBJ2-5	AWSVTSLREQY
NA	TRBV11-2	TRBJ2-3	ASSQGGRERAYTDTQY
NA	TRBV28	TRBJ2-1	ASSLGNRRNNEQF
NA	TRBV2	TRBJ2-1	ASSEGQGAIEQF
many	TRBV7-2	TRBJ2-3	ASSPDLIFDTQY
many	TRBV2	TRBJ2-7	ASSETYEQY
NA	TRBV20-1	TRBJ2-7	SARAASGTTNGEQY
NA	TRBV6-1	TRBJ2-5	ASIRRQGAVETQY
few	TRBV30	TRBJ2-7	ACRDSSYEQY
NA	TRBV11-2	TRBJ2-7	ASSSSRSGKQY
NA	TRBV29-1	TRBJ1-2	SGSLDFYGYT
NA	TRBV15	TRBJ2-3	ATSRPEGRYTDTQY
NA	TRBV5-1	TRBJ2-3	ASSDRTSGFTDTQY
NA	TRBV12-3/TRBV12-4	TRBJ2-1	ASSGSWNEQF
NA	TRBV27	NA	ASSKTSGRTSYNEQY
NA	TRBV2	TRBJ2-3	ASRGQGKGTDTQY